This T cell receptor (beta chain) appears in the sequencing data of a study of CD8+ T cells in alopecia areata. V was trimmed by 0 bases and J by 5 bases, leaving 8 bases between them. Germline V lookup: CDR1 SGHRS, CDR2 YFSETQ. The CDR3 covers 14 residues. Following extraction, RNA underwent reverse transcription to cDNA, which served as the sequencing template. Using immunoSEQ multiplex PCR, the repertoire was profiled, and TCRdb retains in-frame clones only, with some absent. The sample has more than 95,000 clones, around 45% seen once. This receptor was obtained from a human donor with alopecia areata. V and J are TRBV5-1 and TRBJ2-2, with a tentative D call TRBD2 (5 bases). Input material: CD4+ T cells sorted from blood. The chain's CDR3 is CASSLAAVTGELFF. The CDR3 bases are TGCGCCAGCAGCTTGGCAGCGGTGACCGGGGAGCTGTTTTTT. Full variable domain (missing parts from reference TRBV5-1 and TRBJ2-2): KAGVTQTPRYLIKTRGQQVTLSCSPISGHRSVSWYQQTPGQGLQFLFEYFSETQRNKGNFPGRFSGRQFSNSRSEMNVSTLELGDSALYLCASSLAAVTGELFFGEGSRLTVL.